The present T cell receptor (beta chain) was sequenced within a study of blood T cell repertoires in COVID-19. At the level of the study: The analysed material was cDNA or gDNA that came from T cells, B-cell-depleted T cells, or PBMCs.

Produced via immunoSEQ multiplex PCR; TCRdb's table is partial and in-frame only. The top ten hold under 0.75% of the sample, which has approximately 470,000 clones, roughly 90% seen once. Germline V gene data show CDR1 as LNHDA and CDR2 as SQIVND (reference sequence). CDR3 length equals 17 residues. The V gene lost 3 bases and the J gene lost 1 base, with 15 bases spanning the gap. The count of this clone is one. Sequencing was performed on PBMCs or T cells enriched from blood (not recorded which). This sequence joins TRBV19 and TRBJ2-2; D may be TRBD1 (5 bases). The clonotype was recovered from a woman aged 18-30 years who had recovered from COVID-19. The CDR3 region has the DNA TGTGCCAGTAGTATCCTCTATGGACAACTGAACACCGGGGAGCTGTTTTTT. Residues: CASSILYGQLNTGELFF.